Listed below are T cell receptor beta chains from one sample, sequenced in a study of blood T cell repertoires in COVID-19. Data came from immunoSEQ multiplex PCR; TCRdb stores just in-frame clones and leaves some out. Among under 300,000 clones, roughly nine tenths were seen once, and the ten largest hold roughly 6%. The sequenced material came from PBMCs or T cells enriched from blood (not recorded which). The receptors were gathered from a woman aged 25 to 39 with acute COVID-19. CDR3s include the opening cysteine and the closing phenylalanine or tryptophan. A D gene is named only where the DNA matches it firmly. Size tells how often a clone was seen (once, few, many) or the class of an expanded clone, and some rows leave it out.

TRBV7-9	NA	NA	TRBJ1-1	TGTGCCAGCAGCGATACAGGGTTGGCAGCTTTCTTT	CASSDTGLAAFF
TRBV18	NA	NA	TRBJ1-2	TGTGCCAGCTCACCACCCTGGGGGAGGTATGGCTACACCTTC	CASSPPWGRYGYTF
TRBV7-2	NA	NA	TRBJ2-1	TGTGCCAGCAGCTCCCCCCTCTACAATGAGCAGTTCTTC	CASSSPLYNEQFF
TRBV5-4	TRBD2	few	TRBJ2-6	TGTGCCAGCAGCCCGGGACTAGCGGGCTCTGGGGCCAACGTCCTGACTTTC	CASSPGLAGSGANVLTF
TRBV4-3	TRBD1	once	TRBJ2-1	TGCGCCAGCAGCCGCGCAGGGGGCTACAATGAGCAGTTCTTC	CASSRAGGYNEQFF
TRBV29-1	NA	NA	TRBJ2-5	TGCAGCGTTGAGCCGGGCCGGGGGGAGACCCAGTACTTC	CSVEPGRGETQYF
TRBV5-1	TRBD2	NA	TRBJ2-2	TGCGCCAGCAGTTCCGGGACTAGCGGCAACCGGGAGCTGTTTTTT	CASSSGTSGNRELFF
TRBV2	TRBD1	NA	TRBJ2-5	TGTGCCAGCAGTGCGGGACAGGGGAAAGAGACCCAGTACTTC	CASSAGQGKETQYF
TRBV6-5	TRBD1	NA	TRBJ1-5	TGTGCCAGCAGCCAGGGACAGATCGTTGGTCAGCCCCAGCATTTT	CASSQGQIVGQPQHF
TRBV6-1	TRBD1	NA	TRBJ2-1	TGTGCCAGCAGTGAAGTTGGCAGGGGGAATGAGCAGTTCTTC	CASSEVGRGNEQFF
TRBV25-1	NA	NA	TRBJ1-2	TGTGCCAGTGAACGGAGCGGCACCGCTAACTATGGCTACACCTTC	CASERSGTANYGYTF
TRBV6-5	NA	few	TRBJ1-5	TGTGCCAGCAGCGGGGGGGGCAATCAGCCCCAGCATTTT	CASSGGGNQPQHF
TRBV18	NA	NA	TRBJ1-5	TGTGCCAGCTCACCTCGGGGGAGTCTGCCCCAGCATTTT	CASSPRGSLPQHF
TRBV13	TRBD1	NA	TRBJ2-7	TGTGCCAGCAGCGCACAGGGGGCCAGGGCCTACGAGCAGTACTTC	CASSAQGARAYEQYF
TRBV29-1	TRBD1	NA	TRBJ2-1	TGCAGCGTTGGTGACCATTGGACAGGCCACAATGAGCAGTTCTTC	CSVGDHWTGHNEQFF
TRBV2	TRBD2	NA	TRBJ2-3	TGTGCCAGCAGTGTTGAGGCTAGCGGGGCTTTCTTTAACACAGATACGCAGTATTTT	CASSVEASGAFFNTDTQYF
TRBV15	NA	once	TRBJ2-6	TGTGCCACCAGCCCGACGACAGTCCCCTACTCTGGGGCCAACGTCCTGACTTTC	CATSPTTVPYSGANVLTF
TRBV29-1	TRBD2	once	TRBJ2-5	TGCAGCGTTGGAGAAGCCGGGACTAGCGGGATTCGGGGAAAGACCCAGTACTTC	CSVGEAGTSGIRGKTQYF
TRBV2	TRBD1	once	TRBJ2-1	TGTGCCAGCAGTGCCACAGGGGGCCTTTACAATGAGCAGTTCTTC	CASSATGGLYNEQFF
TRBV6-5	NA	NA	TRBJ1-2	TGTGCCAGCAGGGCGACAAACTATGGCTACACCTTC	CASRATNYGYTF
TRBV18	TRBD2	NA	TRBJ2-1	TGTGCCAGCTCACCAACCCGGGGGGGCCTTGAGCAGTTCTTC	CASSPTRGGLEQFF
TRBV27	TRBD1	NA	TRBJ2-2	TGTGCCAGCAGACCGGGACAGGGCCCCGGGGAGCTGTTTTTT	CASRPGQGPGELFF
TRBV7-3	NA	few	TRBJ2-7	TGTGCCAGCAGCTTAGGAGCAGTCGACGAGCAGTACTTC	CASSLGAVDEQYF
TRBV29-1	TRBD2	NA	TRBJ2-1	TGCAGCGTTGTGTTTGGGGGACTAGCGATGAATGAGCAGTTCTTC	CSVVFGGLAMNEQFF
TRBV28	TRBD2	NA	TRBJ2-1	TGTGCCAGCAGTTTAGATTGGACTAGCGGGGGGAGGCGGTTCTTC	CASSLDWTSGGRRFF
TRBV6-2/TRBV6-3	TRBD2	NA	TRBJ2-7	TGTGCCAGCAGTTACGGCGGACTAGCGGGCATCACCTACGAGCAGTACTTC	CASSYGGLAGITYEQYF
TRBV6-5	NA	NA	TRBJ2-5	TGTGCCACCACAACAGCCGCATGGTTTGAGACCCAGTACTTC	CATTTAAWFETQYF
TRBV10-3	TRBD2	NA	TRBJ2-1	TGTGCCACCCGACTAGCGGGGGGTTCCTACAATGAGCAGTTCTTC	CATRLAGGSYNEQFF
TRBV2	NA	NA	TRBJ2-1	TGTGCCAGCAGTGTCTCCCAGACTAGTTCGCTCTTC	CASSVSQTSSLF
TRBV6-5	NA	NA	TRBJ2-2	TGTGCCACCTATTCCACCGGGGAGCTGTTTTTT	CATYSTGELFF
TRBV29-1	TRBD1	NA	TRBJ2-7	TGCAGCGTTGGAGTGACAGGGGCCTCCTACGAGCAGTACTTC	CSVGVTGASYEQYF
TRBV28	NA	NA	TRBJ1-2	TGTGCCAGCAGTTTTACCAAAAGGGGCGCTTATGGCTACACCTTC	CASSFTKRGAYGYTF
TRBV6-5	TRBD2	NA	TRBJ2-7	TGTGCCAGCAGCCAGAGCGGGACGGTCGACGAGCAGTACTTC	CASSQSGTVDEQYF
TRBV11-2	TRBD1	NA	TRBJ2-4	TGTGCCAGCAGCTTAGGGGACAGAGCAAACATTCAGTACTTC	CASSLGDRANIQYF
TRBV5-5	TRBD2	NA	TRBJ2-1	TGTGCCAGCAGCTTTAGTAGCGGGGGACTTAGCTACAATGAGCAGTTCTTC	CASSFSSGGLSYNEQFF
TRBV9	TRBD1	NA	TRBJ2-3	TGTGCCAGTAATATAGGGGGCGTCACAGATACGCAGTATTTT	CASNIGGVTDTQYF
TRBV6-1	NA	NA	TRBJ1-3	TGTGCCAGCAGTGAACAGTACGGAAACACCATATATTTT	CASSEQYGNTIYF
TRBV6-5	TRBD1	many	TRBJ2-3	TGTGCCAGCAGTTATACCAACAGGGGGCTCACAGATACGCAGTATTTT	CASSYTNRGLTDTQYF
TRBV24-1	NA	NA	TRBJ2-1	TGTGCCACCAGTGACCTCCGCCAGGGTCCTGAGCAGTTCTTC	CATSDLRQGPEQFF
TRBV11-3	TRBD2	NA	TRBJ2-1	TGTGCCAGCAGTCTAACTAGCGGGGGCCCCTACAATGAGCAGTTCTTC	CASSLTSGGPYNEQFF
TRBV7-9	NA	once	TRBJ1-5	TGTGCCAGCAGCTTTGAGGGGGGGAATCAGCCCCAGCATTTT	CASSFEGGNQPQHF
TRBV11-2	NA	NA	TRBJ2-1	TGTGCCAGCAGCCCTGAGTCGCCGAGGGTCGATGAGCAGTTCTTC	CASSPESPRVDEQFF
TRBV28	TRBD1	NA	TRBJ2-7	TGTGCCAGCAGTTTGCCAGGGGGCTTGTCCTACGAGCAGTACTTC	CASSLPGGLSYEQYF
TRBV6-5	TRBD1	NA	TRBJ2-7	TGTGCCAGCACTTCCGGGACAGGGGTTCGGGACTTC	CASTSGTGVRDF
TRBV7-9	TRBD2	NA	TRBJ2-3	TGTGCCAGCAGCCGCGGGGATTTCAGCGGGGAAAGCACAGATACGCAGTATTTT	CASSRGDFSGESTDTQYF
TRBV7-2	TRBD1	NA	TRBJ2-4	TGTGCCAGCAGCTATGCCGGGACAGGGGCGGGAAGCATTCAGTACTTC	CASSYAGTGAGSIQYF
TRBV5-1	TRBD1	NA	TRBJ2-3	TGCGCCAGCAGCTCGGGGACAGGGCTGGGAGATACGCAGTATTTT	CASSSGTGLGDTQYF
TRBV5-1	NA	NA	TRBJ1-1	TGCGCCAGCAGGGCGGGGGGGAACACTGAAGCTTTCTTT	CASRAGGNTEAFF
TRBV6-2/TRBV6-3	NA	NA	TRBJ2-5	TGTGCCAGCAGCACCCGGGAGCAAGAGACCCAGTACTTC	CASSTREQETQYF
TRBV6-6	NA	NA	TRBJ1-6	TGTGCCAGCAGTTCAACCGGGGGGACGGTTAATTCACCCCTCCACTTT	CASSSTGGTVNSPLHF
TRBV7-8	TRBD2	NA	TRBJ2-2	TGTGCCAGCTACCGAGCGGGGGGACCCTCCCCGAACACCGGGGAGCTGTTTTTT	CASYRAGGPSPNTGELFF
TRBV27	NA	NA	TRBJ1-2	TGTGCCAGCAGTTTCGAGCCTAACTATGGCTACACCTTC	CASSFEPNYGYTF
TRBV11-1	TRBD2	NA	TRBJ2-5	TGTGCCAGCAGCTTCGGACTAGGGGAGACCCAGTACTTC	CASSFGLGETQYF